Listed below are T cell receptor beta chains from one sample, sequenced in a study of blood T cells in healthy people across ages. Using its own MiXCR run on the 5' RACE reads, TCRdb lists one record per CDR3 protein. Altogether some 1.8 million distinct CDR3 sequences are present, 39% being singletons, with the ten largest covering under 25%. Sequenced material: blood. These receptors came from a human donor in good health. CDR3s leave out the opening cysteine and the closing phenylalanine or tryptophan.

V gene	J gene	CDR3 length	CDR3 protein
TRBV28	TRBJ1-1	15	ASRHTGTGYLNTEAF
TRBV10-3	TRBJ2-1	11	AISEVTSREQF
TRBV4-3	TRBJ2-1	11	ASSQEPGRTQF
TRBV27	TRBJ2-5	15	ASSLLGTGSFQETQY
TRBV7-9	TRBJ1-2	15	ASSLGGGSSQLYGYT
TRBV24-1	TRBJ2-3	12	ATSAPAGTDTQY
TRBV5-1	TRBJ1-6	11	ASSLGPDRPLH
TRBV29-1	TRBJ2-1	11	SAHVTPYNEQF
TRBV5-6	TRBJ2-4	15	ASSLNIRRTLGNEQY
TRBV20-1	TRBJ2-4	11	SAPAREGWGQY
TRBV4-1	TRBJ2-5	13	ASSQAQGGGETQY
TRBV3-1	TRBJ2-5	12	ASSGTTSQETQY
TRBV20-1	TRBJ2-7	13	SARDYRFFDYEQY
TRBV28	TRBJ1-1	13	ASIAGGTMNTEAF
TRBV20-1	TRBJ2-3	12	SASSSGGTDTQY
TRBV6-5	TRBJ1-1	12	ASRPQGANTEAF
TRBV4-3	TRBJ2-7	15	ASSQGTRVQGAYEQY
TRBV29-1	TRBJ2-2	12	SVAGLAGTGELF
TRBV18	TRBJ1-1	15	ASSPGQGRGMNTEAF
TRBV29-1	TRBJ1-2	11	SVGGDAIYGYT
TRBV28	TRBJ1-5	15	ASRSNPRRASNQPQH
TRBV12-3/TRBV12-4	TRBJ1-3	15	ASSLSPGQGTGNTIY
TRBV18	TRBJ2-1	13	ASSPGGGSYNKQF
TRBV7-2	TRBJ2-6	15	ASSSTGVYSGANVRT
TRBV12-3/TRBV12-4	TRBJ2-7	13	ASSFDGGPLYEQY
TRBV15	TRBJ1-4	13	ATSRDPTVDEKLF